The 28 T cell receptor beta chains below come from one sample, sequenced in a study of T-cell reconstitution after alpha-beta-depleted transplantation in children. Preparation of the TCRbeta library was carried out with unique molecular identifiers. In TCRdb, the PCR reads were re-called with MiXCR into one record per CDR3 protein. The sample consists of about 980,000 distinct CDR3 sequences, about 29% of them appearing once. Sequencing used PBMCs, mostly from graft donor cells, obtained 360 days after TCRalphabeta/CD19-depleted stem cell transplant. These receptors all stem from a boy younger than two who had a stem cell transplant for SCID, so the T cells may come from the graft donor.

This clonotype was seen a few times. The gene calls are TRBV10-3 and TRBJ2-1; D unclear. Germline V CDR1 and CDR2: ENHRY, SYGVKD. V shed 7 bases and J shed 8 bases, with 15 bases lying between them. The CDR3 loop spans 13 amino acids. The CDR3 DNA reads TGTGCCATCACCAGCAGCCCCTTCCATGAGCAGTTCTTC. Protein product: CAITSSPFHEQFF.

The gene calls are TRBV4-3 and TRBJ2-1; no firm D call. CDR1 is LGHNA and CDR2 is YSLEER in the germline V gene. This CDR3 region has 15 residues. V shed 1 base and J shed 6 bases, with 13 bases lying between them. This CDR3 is CASSQVSPGFNEQFF. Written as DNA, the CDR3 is TGCGCCAGCAGCCAAGTGTCACCAGGCTTCAATGAGCAGTTCTTC.

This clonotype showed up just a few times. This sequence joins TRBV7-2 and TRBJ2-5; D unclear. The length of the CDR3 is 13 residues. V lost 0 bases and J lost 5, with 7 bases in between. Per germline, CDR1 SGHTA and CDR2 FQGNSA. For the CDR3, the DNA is TGTGCCAGCAGCTTAGCGCAATGGGAGACCCAGTACTTC. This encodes CASSLAQWETQYF. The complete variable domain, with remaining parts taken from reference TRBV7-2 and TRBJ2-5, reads GAGVSQSPSNKVTEKGKDVELRCDPISGHTALYWYRQSLGQGLEFLIYFQGNSAPDKSGLPSDRFSAERTGGSVSTLTIQRTQQEDSAVYLCASSLAQWETQYFGPGTRLLVL.

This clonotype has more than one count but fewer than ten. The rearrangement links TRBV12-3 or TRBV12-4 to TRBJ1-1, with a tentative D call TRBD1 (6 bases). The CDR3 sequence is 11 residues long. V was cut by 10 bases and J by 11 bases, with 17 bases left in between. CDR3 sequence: CATSDRTLAFF. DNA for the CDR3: TGTGCCACCTCCGACAGGACATTGGCTTTCTTT.

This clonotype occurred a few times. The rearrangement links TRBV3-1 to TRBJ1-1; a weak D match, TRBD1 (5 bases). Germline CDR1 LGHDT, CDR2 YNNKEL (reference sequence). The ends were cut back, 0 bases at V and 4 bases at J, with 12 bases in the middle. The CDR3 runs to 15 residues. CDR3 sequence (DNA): TGTGCCAGCAGCCAAGAGGGGACTCTGGGCACTGAAGCTTTCTTT. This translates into CASSQEGTLGTEAFF.

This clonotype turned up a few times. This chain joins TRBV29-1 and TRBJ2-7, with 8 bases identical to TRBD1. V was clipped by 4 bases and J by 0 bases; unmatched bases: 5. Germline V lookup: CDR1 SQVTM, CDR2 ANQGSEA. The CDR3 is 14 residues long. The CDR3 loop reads CSVGGQGFSYEQYF. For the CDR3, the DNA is TGCAGCGTTGGTGGACAGGGTTTCTCCTACGAGCAGTACTTC.

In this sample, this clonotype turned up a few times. CDR3 DNA sequence: TGTGCCAGCAGCTTAGGGGGGACTAGAAGCACAGATACGCAGTATTTT. It codes for CASSLGGTRSTDTQYF. The rearrangement uses TRBV7-8 and TRBJ2-3; 8 bases line up with TRBD2. Germline-derived CDR1 and CDR2 are SGHVS and FQNEAQ. V lost 1 base, J lost 0 bases, and 3 bases stayed unmatched. The CDR3 is 16 amino acids.

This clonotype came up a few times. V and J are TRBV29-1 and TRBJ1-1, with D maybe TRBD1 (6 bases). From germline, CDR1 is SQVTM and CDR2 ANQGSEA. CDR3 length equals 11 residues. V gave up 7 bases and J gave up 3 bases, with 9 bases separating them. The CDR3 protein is CSGGQYTEAFF. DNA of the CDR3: TGCAGCGGGGGGCAGTACACTGAAGCTTTCTTT.

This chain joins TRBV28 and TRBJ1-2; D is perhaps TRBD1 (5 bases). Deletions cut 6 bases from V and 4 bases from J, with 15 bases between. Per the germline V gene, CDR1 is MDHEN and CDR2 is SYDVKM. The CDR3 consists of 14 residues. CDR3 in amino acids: CASRPTGDPYGYTF. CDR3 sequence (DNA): TGTGCCAGCAGGCCTACAGGAGATCCCTATGGCTACACCTTC.

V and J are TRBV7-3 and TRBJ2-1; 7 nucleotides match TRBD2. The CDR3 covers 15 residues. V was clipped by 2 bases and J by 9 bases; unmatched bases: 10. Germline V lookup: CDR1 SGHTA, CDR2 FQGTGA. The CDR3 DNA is TGTGCCAGCAGCTTACTAGCGGTCCCAAGGGGTGAGCAGTTCTTC. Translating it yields CASSLLAVPRGEQFF. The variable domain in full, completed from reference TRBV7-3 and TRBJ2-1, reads GAGVSQTPSNKVTEKGKYVELRCDPISGHTALYWYRQSLGQGPEFLIYFQGTGAADDSGLPNDRFFAVRPEGSVSTLKIQRTERGDSAVYLCASSLLAVPRGEQFFGPGTRLTVL.

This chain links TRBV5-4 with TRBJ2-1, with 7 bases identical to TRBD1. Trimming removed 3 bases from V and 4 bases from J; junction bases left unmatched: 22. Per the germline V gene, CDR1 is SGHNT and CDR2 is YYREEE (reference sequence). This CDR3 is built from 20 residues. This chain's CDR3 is CASSSVGGLNSGTVYNEQFF. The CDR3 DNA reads TGTGCCAGCAGCTCCGTTGGCGGACTGAACTCGGGGACAGTTTACAATGAGCAGTTCTTC.

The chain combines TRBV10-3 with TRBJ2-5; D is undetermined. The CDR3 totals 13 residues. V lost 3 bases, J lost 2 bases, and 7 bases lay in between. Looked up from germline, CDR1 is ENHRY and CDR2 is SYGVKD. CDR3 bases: TGTGCCATCAGTGACAGGAAGCAAGAGACCCAGTACTTC. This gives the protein CAISDRKQETQYF.

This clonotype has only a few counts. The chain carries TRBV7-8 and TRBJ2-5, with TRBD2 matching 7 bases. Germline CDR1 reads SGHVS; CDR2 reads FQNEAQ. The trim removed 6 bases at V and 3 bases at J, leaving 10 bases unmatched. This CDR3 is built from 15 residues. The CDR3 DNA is TGTGCCAGCAGTTCCCAATGGAGCGGGGAAGAGACCCAGTACTTC. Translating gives CASSSQWSGEETQYF.

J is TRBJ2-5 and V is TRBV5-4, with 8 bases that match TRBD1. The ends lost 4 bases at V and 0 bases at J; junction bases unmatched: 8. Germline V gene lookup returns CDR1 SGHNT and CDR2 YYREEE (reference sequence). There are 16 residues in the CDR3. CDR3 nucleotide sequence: TGTGCCAGCAGCACCCCGGACAGGGCTTACCAAGAGACCCAGTACTTC. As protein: CASSTPDRAYQETQYF.

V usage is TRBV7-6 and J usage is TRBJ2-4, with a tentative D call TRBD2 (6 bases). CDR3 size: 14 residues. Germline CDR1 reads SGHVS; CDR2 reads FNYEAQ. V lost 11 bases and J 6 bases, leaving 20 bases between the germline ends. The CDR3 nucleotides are TGTGCCCGAGGAGGGGACGGGGCTTCAAACATTCAGTACTTC. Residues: CARGGDGASNIQYF.

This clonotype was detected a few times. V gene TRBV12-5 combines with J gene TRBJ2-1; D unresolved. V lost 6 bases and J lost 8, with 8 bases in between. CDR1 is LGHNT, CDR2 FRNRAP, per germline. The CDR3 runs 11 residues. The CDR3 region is CASGPGYEQFF. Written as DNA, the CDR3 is TGTGCTAGTGGGCCCGGCTATGAGCAGTTCTTC.

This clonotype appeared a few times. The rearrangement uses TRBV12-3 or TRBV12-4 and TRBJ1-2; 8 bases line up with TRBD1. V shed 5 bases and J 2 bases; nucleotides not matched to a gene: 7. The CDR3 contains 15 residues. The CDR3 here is CASSQGAQGNYGYTF. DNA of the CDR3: TGTGCCAGCAGTCAGGGGGCACAGGGCAACTATGGCTACACCTTC.

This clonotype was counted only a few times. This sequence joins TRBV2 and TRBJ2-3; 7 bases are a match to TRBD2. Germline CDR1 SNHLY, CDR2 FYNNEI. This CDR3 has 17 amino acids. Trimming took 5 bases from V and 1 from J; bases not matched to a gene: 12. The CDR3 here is CASSFYLAGPGTDTQYF. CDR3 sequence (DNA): TGTGCCAGCAGTTTCTATTTAGCGGGCCCCGGCACAGATACGCAGTATTTT.

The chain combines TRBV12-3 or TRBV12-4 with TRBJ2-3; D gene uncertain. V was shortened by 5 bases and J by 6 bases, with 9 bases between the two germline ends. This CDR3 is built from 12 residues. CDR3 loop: CASSPTLDTQYF. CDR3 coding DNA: TGTGCCAGCAGTCCTACTTTGGATACGCAGTATTTT.

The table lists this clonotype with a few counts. CDR3 region: CSATGQQETQYF. The CDR3 DNA follows: TGCAGTGCTACGGGACAGCAAGAGACCCAGTACTTC. J is TRBJ2-5 and V is TRBV20-1; the match to TRBD1 covers 7 bases. Trimming cost V 4 bases and J 2 bases; bases outside gene matches: 1. This CDR3 region has 12 residues. Germline V CDR1 and CDR2: DFQATT, SNEGSKA (reference sequence).

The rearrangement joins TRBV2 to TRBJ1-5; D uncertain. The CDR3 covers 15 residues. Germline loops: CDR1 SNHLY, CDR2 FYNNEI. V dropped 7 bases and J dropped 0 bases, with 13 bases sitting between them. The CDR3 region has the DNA TGTGCCAGCAACATCGGAGGAATTAGCAATCAGCCCCAGCATTTT. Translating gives CASNIGGISNQPQHF.

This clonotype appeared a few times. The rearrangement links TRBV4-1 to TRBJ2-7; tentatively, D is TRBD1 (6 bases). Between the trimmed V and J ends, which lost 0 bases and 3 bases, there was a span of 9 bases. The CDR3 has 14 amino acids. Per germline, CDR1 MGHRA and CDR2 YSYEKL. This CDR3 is CASSQEDSYYEQYF. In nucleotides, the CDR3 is TGCGCCAGCAGCCAAGAGGACAGTTACTACGAGCAGTACTTC.

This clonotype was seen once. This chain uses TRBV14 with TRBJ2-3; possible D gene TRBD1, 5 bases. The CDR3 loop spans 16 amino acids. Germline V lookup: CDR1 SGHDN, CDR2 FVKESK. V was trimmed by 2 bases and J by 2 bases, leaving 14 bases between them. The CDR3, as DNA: TGTGCCAGCAGCCAATTCCTAGGGGCCGTCACAGATACGCAGTATTTT. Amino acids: CASSQFLGAVTDTQYF. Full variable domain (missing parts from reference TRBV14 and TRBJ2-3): EAGVTQFPSHSVIEKGQTVTLRCDPISGHDNLYWYRRVMGKEIKFLLHFVKESKQDESGMPNNRFLAERTGGTYSTLKVQPAELEDSGVYFCASSQFLGAVTDTQYFGPGTRLTVL.

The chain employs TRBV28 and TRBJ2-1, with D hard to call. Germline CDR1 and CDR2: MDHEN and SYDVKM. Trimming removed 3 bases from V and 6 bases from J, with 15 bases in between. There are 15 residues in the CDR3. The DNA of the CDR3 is TGTGCCAGCAGTTTTGCGTATTCGGGCCTCAATGAGCAGTTCTTC. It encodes CASSFAYSGLNEQFF.

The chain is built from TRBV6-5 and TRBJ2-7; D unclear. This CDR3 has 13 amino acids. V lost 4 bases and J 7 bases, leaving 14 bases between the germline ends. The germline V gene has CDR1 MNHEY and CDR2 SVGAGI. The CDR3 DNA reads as TGTGCCAGCAGTTCCACCCTATTGGGAGAGCAGTACTTC. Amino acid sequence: CASSSTLLGEQYF.

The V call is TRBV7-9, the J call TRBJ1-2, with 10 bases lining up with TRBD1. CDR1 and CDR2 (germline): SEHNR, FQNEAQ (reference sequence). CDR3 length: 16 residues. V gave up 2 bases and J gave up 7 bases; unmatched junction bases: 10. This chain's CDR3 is CASSLMSSTGGGGYTF. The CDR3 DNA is TGTGCCAGCAGCTTAATGTCATCGACAGGGGGCGGTGGCTACACCTTC.

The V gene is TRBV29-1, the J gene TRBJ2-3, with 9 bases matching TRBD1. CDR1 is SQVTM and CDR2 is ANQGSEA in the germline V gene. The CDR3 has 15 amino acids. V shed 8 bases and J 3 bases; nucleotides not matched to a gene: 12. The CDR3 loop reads CSSRGGTGKTDTQYF. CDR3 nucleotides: TGCAGCTCCCGAGGGGGGACAGGGAAGACAGATACGCAGTATTTT.

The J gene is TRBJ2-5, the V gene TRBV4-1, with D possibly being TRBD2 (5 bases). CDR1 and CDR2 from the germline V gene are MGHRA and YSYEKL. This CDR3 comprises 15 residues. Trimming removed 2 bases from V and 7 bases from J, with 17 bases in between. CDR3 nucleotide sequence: TGCGCCAGCAGCCAACCCCTGTCGCCCGCGGGGACCCAGTACTTC. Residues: CASSQPLSPAGTQYF.